Sequencing of this TCR beta chain was carried out in a study of OX40 agonist ivuxolimab in advanced cancers. On the study more broadly: With ivuxolimab, an agonistic anti-OX40 (CD134) antibody, patients were treated.

On this clone itself: What it binds is unknown.

Overall study results and limits: In the 0.1 to 3.0 mg/kg range, CD4+ and CD8+ blood T cells had expanded clonally by week 6. In the 0.1-3.0 mg/kg groups, partial responders showed among the lowest expansion. On average, a greater number of expanded clones characterised CD8+ T cells relative to CD4+.

TCRdb's copy holds only in-frame clones and misses some; the assay was immunoSEQ multiplex PCR. The top ten hold under 2% of the sample, which has fewer than 60,000 clones, around 87% seen once. The sequencing used CD4+ or CD8+ T cells sorted from blood, collected in a trial of the OX40 agonist ivuxolimab. This receptor was identified in an adult with an advanced solid tumor such as melanoma, head and neck, liver or kidney cancer.

CDR3 region: CASSGTGGTEAFF. Written as DNA, the CDR3 is TGTGCCAGCAGTGGGACGGGGGGGACTGAAGCTTTCTTT. The genes are TRBV6-1 and TRBJ1-1, with D perhaps TRBD1 (5 bases). Germline V lookup: CDR1 MNHNS, CDR2 SASEGT. Trimming pared 4 bases from V and 5 bases from J, leaving 11 bases between. The CDR3 totals 13 residues.